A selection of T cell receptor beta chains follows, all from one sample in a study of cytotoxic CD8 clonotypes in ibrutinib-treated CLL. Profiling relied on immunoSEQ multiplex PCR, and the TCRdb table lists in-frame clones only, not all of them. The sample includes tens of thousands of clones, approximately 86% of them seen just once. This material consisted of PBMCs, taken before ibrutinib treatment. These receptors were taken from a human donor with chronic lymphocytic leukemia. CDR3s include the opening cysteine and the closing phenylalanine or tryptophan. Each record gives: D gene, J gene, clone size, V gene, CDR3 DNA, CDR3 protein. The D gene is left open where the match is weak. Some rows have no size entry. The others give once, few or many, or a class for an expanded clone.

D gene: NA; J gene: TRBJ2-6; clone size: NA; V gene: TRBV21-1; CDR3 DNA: TGTGCCAGCAGCACCCTAGGGTGGGCTGGGGCCAACGTCCTGACTTTC; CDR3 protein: CASSTLGWAGANVLTF
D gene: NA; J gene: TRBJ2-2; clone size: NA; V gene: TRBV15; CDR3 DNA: TGTGCCACCAGCAGAGCCGGCACCGGGGAGCTGTTTTTT; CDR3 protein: CATSRAGTGELFF
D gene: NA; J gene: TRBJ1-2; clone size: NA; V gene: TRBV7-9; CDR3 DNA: TGTGCCAGCAGCGCGATTCAGCACCTCTATGGCTACACCTTC; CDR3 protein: CASSAIQHLYGYTF
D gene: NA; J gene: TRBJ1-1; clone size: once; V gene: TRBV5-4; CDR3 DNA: TGTGCCAGCATCCCGGACACGAACACTGAAGCTTTCTTT; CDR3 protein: CASIPDTNTEAFF
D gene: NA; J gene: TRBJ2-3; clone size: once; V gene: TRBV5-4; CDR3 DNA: TGTGCCAGCAGCTTGGACCTAGGGGCAGATACGCAGTATTTT; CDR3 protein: CASSLDLGADTQYF
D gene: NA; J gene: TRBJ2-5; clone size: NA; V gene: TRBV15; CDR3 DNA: TGTGCCACCAGCAGAGATCCGGACGGGGAGACCCAGTACTTC; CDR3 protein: CATSRDPDGETQYF
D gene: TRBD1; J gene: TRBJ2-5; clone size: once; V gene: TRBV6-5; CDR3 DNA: TGTGCCAGCAGAACGCTTGGACAGGGTCAAGAGACCCAGTACTTC; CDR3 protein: CASRTLGQGQETQYF
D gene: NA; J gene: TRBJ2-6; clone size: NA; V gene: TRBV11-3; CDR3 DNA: TGTGCCAGCAGCTTACGGCAGGCGGCTGGGGCCAACGTCCTGACTTTC; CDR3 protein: CASSLRQAAGANVLTF
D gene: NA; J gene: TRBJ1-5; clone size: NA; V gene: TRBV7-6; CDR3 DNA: TGTGCCAGCAGCTCCAGTGTCGGGAACAATCAGCCCCAGCATTTT; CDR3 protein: CASSSSVGNNQPQHF
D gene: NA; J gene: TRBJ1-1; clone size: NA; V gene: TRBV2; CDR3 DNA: TGTGCCAGCAGTATCGACCGCCAGGGCACCACTGAAGCTTTCTTT; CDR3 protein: CASSIDRQGTTEAFF
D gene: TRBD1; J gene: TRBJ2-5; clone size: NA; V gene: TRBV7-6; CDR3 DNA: TGTGCCGGGGTCGCGACAGGGGAGACCCAGTACTTC; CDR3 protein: CAGVATGETQYF
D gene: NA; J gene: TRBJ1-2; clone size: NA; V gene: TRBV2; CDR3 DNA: TGTGCCAGCTTAACTGAGGTTTTTAGCGGCCGTGGCTACACCTTC; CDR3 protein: CASLTEVFSGRGYTF
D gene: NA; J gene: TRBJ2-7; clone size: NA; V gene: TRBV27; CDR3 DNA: TGTGCCAGCAGTTTATCGCTTGAAGGGTACGAGCAGTACTTC; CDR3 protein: CASSLSLEGYEQYF
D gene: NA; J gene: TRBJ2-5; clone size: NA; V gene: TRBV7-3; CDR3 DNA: TGTGCCAGCAGCTTACATCAGGGGCTAGGGGAGACCCAGTACTTC; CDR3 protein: CASSLHQGLGETQYF
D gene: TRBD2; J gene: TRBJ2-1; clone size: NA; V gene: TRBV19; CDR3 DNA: TGTGCCAGTAATGGGGACTACTTCCACAATGAGCAGTTCTTC; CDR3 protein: CASNGDYFHNEQFF
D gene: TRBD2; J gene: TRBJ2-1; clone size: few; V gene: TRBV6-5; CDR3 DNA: TGTGCCAGCAGTTCGACTAGCGGGACGGTAAATGAGCAGTTCTTC; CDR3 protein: CASSSTSGTVNEQFF
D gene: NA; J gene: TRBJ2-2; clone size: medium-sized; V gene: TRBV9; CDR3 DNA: TGTGCCAGCAGCTCCAGAACCGGGGAGCTGTTTTTT; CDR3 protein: CASSSRTGELFF
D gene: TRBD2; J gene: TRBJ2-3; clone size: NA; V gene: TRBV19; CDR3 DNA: TGTGCCAGTTCTAGCGGATCGACAGATACGCAGTATTTT; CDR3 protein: CASSSGSTDTQYF
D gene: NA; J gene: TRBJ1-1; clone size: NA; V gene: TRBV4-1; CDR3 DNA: TGCGCCAGCAGCCGGAGCGACGGGGAAGGGCCCGAGGGGGGAACCGTGAACACTGAAGCTTTCTTT; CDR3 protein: CASSRSDGEGPEGGTVNTEAFF
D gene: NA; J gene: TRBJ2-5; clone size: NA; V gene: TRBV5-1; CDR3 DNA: TGCGCCAGCAGCCCGACTGGCGGTGGCGAGACCCAGTACTTC; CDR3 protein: CASSPTGGGETQYF
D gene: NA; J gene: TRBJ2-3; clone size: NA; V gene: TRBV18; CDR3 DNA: TGTGCCAGCTCACACGGGGGCACAGATACGCAGTATTTT; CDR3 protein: CASSHGGTDTQYF
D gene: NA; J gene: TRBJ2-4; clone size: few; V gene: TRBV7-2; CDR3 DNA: TGTGCCAGCAGCCACGGACTAGCCAAAAACATTCAGTACTTC; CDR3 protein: CASSHGLAKNIQYF